This paragraph reports one TCR beta chain. The entry originates in a study of blood T cell repertoires in COVID-19. About the study: Spain, Italy and the United States supplied samples that represented acute and convalescent COVID-19. The cDNA or gDNA used as material had been derived from T cells, B-cell-depleted T cells, or PBMCs.

CDR1 is SGHNT, CDR2 YYREEE, per germline (reference sequence). This CDR3 comprises 17 residues. The ends lost 3 bases at V and 0 bases at J; junction bases unmatched: 3. Original processing notes: Estimation of nucleated cell counts relied on the amplification of reference gene primers. Profiling relied on immunoSEQ multiplex PCR, and the TCRdb table lists in-frame clones only, not all of them. V, J and clone size reflect that table, while D and trimming were determined from the DNA. The sample consists of roughly 200,000 clones, 80% to 95% of them appearing once. The sequencing input was peripheral blood. The TCR was taken from a man over 45 with acute or convalescent COVID-19. The genes are TRBV5-4 and TRBJ2-6; 10 bases are a match to TRBD1. CDR3 nucleotides: TGTGCCAGCAGCTCGGGACAGGGGCCCTCTGGGGCCAACGTCCTGACTTTC. Its translation is CASSSGQGPSGANVLTF.